The 10 T cell receptor beta chains in this list originate from one sample, sequenced in a study of Graves' ophthalmopathy and Graves' hyperthyroidism. TCR beta CDR3 regions were amplified from RNA transcripts. Second-round multiplex PCR followed a first-round RT-PCR using HTBI primers. Via MiXCR, TCRdb re-called the multiplex PCR reads, giving one row per CDR3 protein. The table shows 740,000 or so distinct CDR3 sequences, with roughly 40% occurring only once. The specimen sequenced was peripheral blood. Source of these receptors: an adult man with Graves' ophthalmopathy.

This clonotype has only a few counts. This chain connects TRBV20-1 to TRBJ2-5; 12 bases agree with TRBD1. Germline values: CDR1 DFQATT, CDR2 SNEGSKA (reference sequence). V dropped 6 bases and J dropped 5; count of bases not matched to a gene: 10. The CDR3 spans 15 residues. The CDR3 sequence: CSAGGQGANRETQYF. The CDR3 DNA reads TGCAGTGCCGGGGGACAGGGGGCCAATAGGGAGACCCAGTACTTC.

This clonotype occurred many times. The chain is built from TRBV19 and TRBJ1-6, with D possibly being TRBD1 (5 bases). Germline values: CDR1 LNHDA, CDR2 SQIVND (reference sequence). CDR3 length equals 14 residues. The V end was cut by 7 bases, the J end by 3 bases, with 10 bases between. The CDR3, as DNA: TGTGCCAGTAAGGGACCGTACTATAATTCACCCCTCCACTTT. The encoded protein is CASKGPYYNSPLHF. The variable domain in full, with the rest retrieved from reference TRBV19 and TRBJ1-6, is DGGITQSPKYLFRKEGQNVTLSCEQNLNHDAMYWYRQDPGQGLRLIYYSQIVNDFQKGDIAEGYSVSREKKESFPLTVTSAQKNPTAFYLCASKGPYYNSPLHFGNGTRLTVT.

This clonotype was seen a handful of times. The chain uses TRBV19 and TRBJ1-1; weak D call: TRBD1 (6 bases). Between the trimmed V and J ends, which lost 10 bases and 1 base, there was a span of 19 bases. Germline V gives CDR1 LNHDA, CDR2 SQIVND (reference sequence). This CDR3 has 15 amino acids. The CDR3 reads CATSGWGARNTEAFF. In DNA form, the CDR3 reads TGTGCCACCTCGGGTTGGGGGGCCCGGAACACTGAAGCTTTCTTT.

V gene TRBV25-1 combines with J gene TRBJ2-2; D remains unclear. The V gene lost 6 bases and the J gene lost 3 bases, with 11 bases spanning the gap. Per the germline V gene, CDR1 is MGHDK and CDR2 is SYGVNS. The CDR3 consists of 14 residues. Here the CDR3 reads CASSPRAYTGELFF. The CDR3 DNA follows: TGTGCCAGCAGCCCTCGGGCCTACACCGGGGAGCTGTTTTTT.

There are a few counts of this clonotype. The chain combines TRBV20-1 with TRBJ2-7; TRBD2 agrees at 7 bases. The CDR3 loop spans 13 amino acids. CDR1 DFQATT and CDR2 SNEGSKA come from the germline V gene (reference sequence). With V trimmed by 5 bases and J by 0 bases, 4 bases remained unmatched. This CDR3 reads CSALADNSYEQYF. Here the CDR3 DNA reads TGCAGTGCTCTAGCGGACAACTCCTACGAGCAGTACTTC.

This clonotype was detected a few times. The chain recombines TRBV25-1 with TRBJ1-6; D is ambiguous. The CDR3 is made up of 14 amino acids. V lost 5 bases and J 6 bases, leaving 11 bases between the germline ends. CDR1 and CDR2 from the germline V gene are MGHDK and SYGVNS. The DNA for the CDR3 is TGTGCCAGCAGTTTCGCAGGCCGTAATTCACCCCTCCACTTT. Its protein is CASSFAGRNSPLHF.

Notes on this clonotype: A much larger clone differs from this one at a single base, so this may be a read error. The rearrangement joins TRBV7-2 to TRBJ1-3; 7 nucleotides line up with TRBD1. The CDR3 runs 16 residues. Germline trimming cut 4 bases from V and 4 bases from J; bases unmatched to any gene: 10. Germline lookup yields CDR1 SGHTA and CDR2 FQGNSA. CDR3 in amino acids: CASSSPTGTKGNTIYF. In DNA form, the CDR3 reads TGTGCCAGCAGCTCCCCGACAGGGACGAAGGGAAACACCATATATTTT.

The rearrangement uses TRBV25-1 and TRBJ2-5; D is tentatively TRBD1 or TRBD2 (6 bases each). The V gene's germline CDR1 is MGHDK and CDR2 SYGVNS. V lost 6 bases and J lost 1, with 9 bases in between. The CDR3 is 13 residues long. Written as DNA, the CDR3 is TGTGCCAGCAGGAAGGGGGGCCAAGAGACCCAGTACTTC. It specifies CASRKGGQETQYF.

The chain has TRBV7-9 and TRBJ1-6; D gene ambiguous. The germline gives CDR1 SEHNR, CDR2 FQNEAQ (reference sequence). V dropped 0 bases and J dropped 8 bases, with 8 bases sitting between them. This CDR3 has 14 amino acids. The CDR3 is CASSLAVTDSPLHF. Written as DNA, the CDR3 is TGTGCCAGCAGCTTAGCGGTGACCGATTCACCCCTCCACTTT.

This clonotype has more than one count but fewer than ten. The chain uses TRBV15 and TRBJ1-5, with a weak D call TRBD1 (5 bases). The V end was cut by 0 bases, the J end by 4 bases, with 7 bases between. This CDR3 has 14 residues. Germline assignment: CDR1 LNHNV and CDR2 YYDKDF (reference sequence). The CDR3 nucleotides read TGTGCCACCAGCAGAGATGGGGGGAATCAGCCCCAGCATTTT. As protein: CATSRDGGNQPQHF. The entire variable domain, with the rest obtained from reference TRBV15 and TRBJ1-5, is as follows: DAMVIQNPRYQVTQFGKPVTLSCSQTLNHNVMYWYQQKSSQAPKLLFHYYDKDFNNEADTPDNFQSRRPNTSFCFLDIRSPGLGDTAMYLCATSRDGGNQPQHFGDGTRLSIL.